Each of the 12 T cell receptor beta chains below was sequenced from the same sample in a study of CD8+ T cells in alopecia areata. Extracted RNA was reverse transcribed, and the resulting cDNA served as sequencing template. The table came from immunoSEQ multiplex PCR; TCRdb's copy has only in-frame clones and leaves some out. Among some 120,000 clones listed, about 51% were seen once. The sequenced sample was NKG2D-low CD8+ T cells sorted from blood. The receptors stem from a human donor with alopecia areata.

This chain connects TRBV27 to TRBJ2-2; 11 bases match TRBD2. Germline CDR1 is MNHEY and CDR2 is SMNVEV (reference sequence). CDR3 length: 17 amino acids. After removal of 5 bases from V and 7 bases from J, the junction contained 12 bases not matched to a gene. The CDR3 region is CASSRQTSGIVIGELFF. In DNA, the CDR3 is TGTGCCAGCAGTCGCCAGACTAGCGGGATAGTAATCGGGGAGCTGTTTTTT.

The chain combines TRBV7-2 with TRBJ1-6; weak D call: TRBD1 (5 bases). V lost 4 bases and J 4 bases, leaving 11 bases between the germline ends. The CDR3 length is 15 residues. Germline V CDR1 and CDR2: SGHTA, FQGNSA. DNA of the CDR3: TGTGCCAGCAGCTACGGGACGGAATATAATTCACCCCTCCACTTT. Protein sequence: CASSYGTEYNSPLHF.

The chain combines TRBV2 with TRBJ2-1, with D possibly matching TRBD1 (6 bases). CDR3 length: 15 amino acids. V lost 6 bases to trimming and J lost 4 bases, with 16 bases between them. CDR1 and CDR2 from the germline V gene are SNHLY and FYNNEI. The CDR3 DNA reads TGTGCCAGCAGGGAGACAGGACCCCTTTACAATGAGCAGTTCTTC. Encoded protein: CASRETGPLYNEQFF.

This clone appeared a few times. J is TRBJ2-1 and V is TRBV7-9; D is undetermined. Per the germline V gene, CDR1 is SEHNR and CDR2 is FQNEAQ (reference sequence). CDR3 length equals 11 residues. V was shortened by 7 bases and J by 8 bases, with 9 bases between the two germline ends. CDR3 protein: CASTKSHEQFF. CDR3 DNA sequence: TGTGCCAGCACCAAGTCCCATGAGCAGTTCTTC.

This clone turned up a few times. The CDR3 protein is CATSRGEGPRGGTQYF. The CDR3 DNA reads TGTGCCACCAGCAGAGGTGAGGGACCCCGAGGAGGGACCCAGTACTTC. The chain uses TRBV15 and TRBJ2-5; D is perhaps TRBD1 or TRBD2 (5 bases each). From germline, CDR1 is LNHNV and CDR2 YYDKDF (reference sequence). Trimming removed 1 base from V and 7 bases from J, with 19 bases in between. CDR3 size: 16 residues.

This clone was observed a handful of times. The genes are TRBV28 and TRBJ2-7; 7 bases match TRBD2. The V gene's germline CDR1 is MDHEN and CDR2 SYDVKM. The trim removed 3 bases at V and 5 bases at J, leaving 4 bases unmatched. This CDR3 is 13 amino acids long. The CDR3: CASSFRAGDEQYF. The CDR3 nucleotides are TGTGCCAGCAGTTTTCGGGCGGGAGACGAGCAGTACTTC.

The chain employs TRBV23-1 and TRBJ2-7; D unresolved. TRBV23-1 is identified as an open reading frame with a role that is uncertain. Trimming left V 7 bases short and J 4 bases short, with 14 bases between. This CDR3 has 13 residues. CDR3 DNA: TGCGCCAGCAAATACGGCGACCTGTACGAGCAGTACTTC. This codes for CASKYGDLYEQYF.

This chain connects TRBV15 to TRBJ2-5; the match to TRBD2 covers 10 bases. CDR1 is LNHNV, CDR2 YYDKDF, per germline (reference sequence). V shed 0 bases, J shed 4 bases, and the junction held 2 bases outside the gene matches. This CDR3 is 15 amino acids long. Here the CDR3 DNA reads TGTGCCACCAGCAGAGAGACTAGCGGGTCAGAGACCCAGTACTTC. This gives the protein CATSRETSGSETQYF. The variable domain in full, completed from reference TRBV15 and TRBJ2-5, reads DAMVIQNPRYQVTQFGKPVTLSCSQTLNHNVMYWYQQKSSQAPKLLFHYYDKDFNNEADTPDNFQSRRPNTSFCFLDIRSPGLGDTAMYLCATSRETSGSETQYFGPGTRLLVL.

This clone was detected a few times. The chain uses TRBV29-1 and TRBJ2-7; 7 bases are shared with TRBD1. The CDR3 length is 12 residues. Germline V CDR1 and CDR2: SQVTM, ANQGSEA. J lost 3 bases, V lost 5 bases, and 4 bases had no gene match. The CDR3 protein is CSVRDRYYEQYF. The DNA for the CDR3 is TGCAGCGTTCGGGACAGATACTACGAGCAGTACTTC.

The genes are TRBV29-1 and TRBJ2-7; TRBD2 agrees at 9 bases. With 7 bases clipped from V and 5 bases from J, the junction kept 3 bases outside the gene matches. The CDR3 runs 11 residues. Germline V lookup: CDR1 SQVTM, CDR2 ANQGSEA. The CDR3 sequence is CSAWTSDEQYF. CDR3 bases: TGCAGCGCCTGGACTAGCGACGAGCAGTACTTC.

This chain uses TRBV7-9 with TRBJ2-7; D uncertain. Looked up from germline, CDR1 is SEHNR and CDR2 is FQNEAQ (reference sequence). This CDR3 region has 11 residues. Trimming left V 5 bases short and J 7 bases short, with 9 bases between. The CDR3 DNA reads TGTGCCAGCAGCCCGTCTAGGGAGCAGTACTTC. This sequence encodes CASSPSREQYF.

This clone was counted only a few times. This chain uses TRBV29-1 with TRBJ2-7; TRBD1 aligns across 7 bases. The CDR3 contains 16 residues. The V gene end was trimmed by 6 bases and the J gene end by 1 base; junction bases not matched to a gene: 15. Looked up from germline, CDR1 is SQVTM and CDR2 is ANQGSEA. The CDR3 coding sequence is TGCAGCGTACAGGGTTTCCGGGACAGAGATTCCTACGAGCAGTACTTC. The encoded protein is CSVQGFRDRDSYEQYF.